These 19 T cell receptor beta chains were all obtained from the same sample, sequenced in a study of control samples from healthy donors and cancer patients (dated by TCRdb to between 2020 and 2021). Preparation of the library involved the immunoSEQ multiplex PCR assay. Imported from immuneACCESS, the table was reduced by TCRdb to in-frame sequences with V and J called. These copies leave out some clones; in studies compared against another copy, an unresolved V gene accounts for under half, and the cause of the remainder is not known. The table for this sample lists about 21,000 clones; 84% of them were counted only once. Of the sample, 20% to 25% falls within the top ten clones. The sequencing sample was made of PBMCs. These receptors were taken from a man in his sixties with colorectal cancer.

The chain has TRBV5-6 and TRBJ1-2, with D tentatively TRBD1 (5 bases). V dropped 4 bases and J dropped 2 bases, with 18 bases sitting between them. The CDR3 contains 16 residues. The germline CDR1 and CDR2 sequences are SGHDT and YYEEEE. The CDR3 reads CASSPRWDLRNYGYTF. CDR3 sequence (DNA): TGTGCCAGCAGCCCCCGTTGGGACCTCAGGAACTATGGCTACACCTTC.

The V gene is TRBV6-5, the J gene TRBJ1-6; D gene uncertain. Germline V gene data show CDR1 as MNHEY and CDR2 as SVGAGI. V lost 6 bases to trimming and J lost 0 bases, with 6 bases between them. There are 14 residues in the CDR3. The CDR3 region has the DNA TGTGCCAGCAGACAGCGCTCCTATAATTCACCCCTCCACTTT. Translating gives CASRQRSYNSPLHF.

This clone appeared a few times. The chain employs TRBV10-2 and TRBJ2-2; 7 bases are shared with TRBD1. This CDR3 has 13 residues. Trimming cost V 6 bases and J 6 bases; bases outside gene matches: 4. The germline CDR1 and CDR2 sequences are WSHSY and SAAADI. This CDR3 is CASSAGTAGELFF. The DNA for the CDR3 is TGCGCCAGCAGCGCCGGGACAGCCGGGGAGCTGTTTTTT.

This chain uses TRBV5-1 with TRBJ1-1; D gene unclear. The germline V and J ends were trimmed by 0 bases and 2 bases, with 14 bases remaining between them. The CDR3 runs to 16 residues. The germline V gene encodes CDR1 SGHRS and CDR2 YFSETQ. The CDR3 loop is CASSLDRTFSNTEAFF. Here the CDR3 DNA reads TGCGCCAGCAGCTTGGATCGTACCTTTAGTAACACTGAAGCTTTCTTT.

The chain has TRBV7-6 and TRBJ2-5; D is unresolved. Trimming took off 0 bases at V and 4 bases at J, with 6 bases between the two ends. Looked up from germline, CDR1 is SGHVS and CDR2 is FNYEAQ. CDR3 length equals 13 residues. CDR3 in DNA: TGTGCCAGCAGCTTAGCGAAGGCAGAGACCCAGTACTTC. Amino acid sequence: CASSLAKAETQYF.

Points on this clone: Other DNA sequences in the same sample also yield this CDR3. This sequence joins TRBV9 and TRBJ1-6; D is unclear. V shed 4 bases and J shed 9 bases, with 14 bases lying between them. This CDR3 has 14 amino acids. CDR1 and CDR2 (germline): SGDLS, YYNGEE. This chain's CDR3 is CASSSHTGGSPLHF. The DNA for the CDR3 is TGTGCCAGCAGCTCACACACGGGCGGTTCACCCCTCCACTTT.

V usage is TRBV7-8 and J usage is TRBJ2-2, with D possibly matching TRBD1 (6 bases). V was clipped by 5 bases and J by 8 bases, with 12 bases between them. Germline assignment: CDR1 SGHVS and CDR2 FQNEAQ. The CDR3 runs 13 residues. The CDR3 region has the DNA TGTGCCAGCAGCCACGCAGGGGTGGGGGAGCTGTTTTTT. Its translation is CASSHAGVGELFF.

This clone has a handful of counts. This chain links TRBV9 with TRBJ1-2, with D possibly being TRBD1 (5 bases). V lost 3 bases and J lost 1, with 7 bases in between. The CDR3 runs to 13 residues. Germline assignment: CDR1 SGDLS and CDR2 YYNGEE. In DNA form, the CDR3 reads TGTGCCAGCAGCGCGGGGGGTAACTATGGCTACACCTTC. Translated, it gives CASSAGGNYGYTF.

The chain joins TRBV4-1 to TRBJ2-1; the D gene is possibly TRBD1 (5 bases). CDR1 is MGHRA and CDR2 is YSYEKL in the germline V gene. The V and J ends lost 0 bases and 2 bases respectively, with 11 bases between them. The CDR3 runs to 16 residues. CDR3 sequence reads: CASSQEATETYNEQFF. CDR3 sequence (DNA): TGCGCCAGCAGCCAAGAGGCGACAGAGACCTACAATGAGCAGTTCTTC.

The chain recombines TRBV5-1 with TRBJ2-5, with D unresolved. V lost 0 bases and J lost 3, with 9 bases in between. Germline values: CDR1 SGHRS, CDR2 YFSETQ. This CDR3 is 14 amino acids long. CDR3 bases: TGCGCCAGCAGCTTGGAAAGGATAGAAGAGACCCAGTACTTC. Its protein is CASSLERIEETQYF.

The chain combines TRBV2 with TRBJ2-3, with 12 positions matching TRBD2. The CDR3 contains 15 residues. The junction had 10 bases not matched to a gene; V was cut back by 9 bases and J by 6 bases. Germline V gene lookup returns CDR1 SNHLY and CDR2 FYNNEI. CDR3 sequence (DNA): TGTGCCAGTGGACTAGCGGGGCCCTCTTGGGATACGCAGTATTTT. This gives the protein CASGLAGPSWDTQYF.

This clone was seen a handful of times. This chain's CDR3 is CASSPTGHYEQYV. The CDR3, as DNA: TGTGCCAGCAGCCCGACAGGGCACTACGAGCAGTACGTC. The chain uses TRBV6-5 and TRBJ2-7; TRBD1 agrees at 7 bases. With V trimmed by 6 bases and J by 3 bases, 5 bases remained unmatched. The CDR3 totals 13 residues. Germline lookup yields CDR1 MNHEY and CDR2 SVGAGI.

The chain links TRBV5-1 to TRBJ1-1, with 9 bases lining up with TRBD1. The CDR3 covers 16 residues. Trimming cost V 4 bases and J 1 base; bases outside gene matches: 8. CDR1 and CDR2 (germline): SGHRS, YFSETQ. The CDR3 coding sequence is TGCGCCAGCAGCCTGTTAACAGGGGGCGCGAACACTGAAGCTTTCTTT. Translated, it gives CASSLLTGGANTEAFF.

V usage is TRBV7-8 and J usage is TRBJ1-1; D perhaps matches TRBD1 (6 bases). With 0 bases removed from V and 0 bases from J, the gap between germline ends came to 20 bases. Germline V lookup: CDR1 SGHVS, CDR2 FQNEAQ. The CDR3 length is 19 residues. This CDR3 is CASSLAIGGPFGLNTEAFF. The DNA of the CDR3 is TGTGCCAGCAGCTTAGCGATCGGGGGGCCATTTGGACTGAACACTGAAGCTTTCTTT.

The chain combines TRBV24-1 with TRBJ2-3; D is ambiguous. The CDR3 contains 16 residues. Per the germline V gene, CDR1 is KGHDR and CDR2 is SFDVKD. The V end was cut by 3 bases, the J end by 0 bases, with 12 bases between. CDR3 DNA sequence: TGTGCCACCAGTGATATAACGGCTCTTAGCACAGATACGCAGTATTTT. As protein: CATSDITALSTDTQYF.

This chain links TRBV2 with TRBJ2-1, with D unresolved. Germline CDR1 is SNHLY and CDR2 is FYNNEI. The CDR3 has 13 residues. V was shortened by 6 bases and J by 4 bases, with 10 bases between the two germline ends. The DNA of the CDR3 is TGTGCCAGCAGCCCAAACTTATACAATGAGCAGTTCTTC. Translating gives CASSPNLYNEQFF.

The chain recombines TRBV3-1 (or the pseudogene TRBV3-2) with TRBJ2-1; weak D call: TRBD2 (7 bases). CDR3 size: 17 residues. Deletions cut 4 bases from V and 6 bases from J, with 22 bases between. Germline values: CDR1 LGHDT, CDR2 YNNKEL (reference sequence). The CDR3 coding sequence is TGTGCCAGCAGCCGACGGGGGGCCTTACAGGTCCTCAATGAGCAGTTCTTC. This translates into CASSRRGALQVLNEQFF.

J is TRBJ2-7 and V is TRBV3-1 (or the pseudogene TRBV3-2), with a possible D match to TRBD2 (5 bases). Deletions cut 4 bases from V and 4 bases from J, with 8 bases between. The CDR3 runs to 12 residues. The germline V gene has CDR1 LGHDT and CDR2 YNNKEL (reference sequence). CDR3 coding DNA: TGTGCCAGCAGCCCAAGAGGGTACGAGCAGTACTTC. Translating it yields CASSPRGYEQYF.

The rearrangement uses TRBV4-1 and TRBJ2-6; TRBD1 is a possible D gene (6 bases). Trimming removed 1 base from V and 2 bases from J, with 6 bases in between. Germline V gives CDR1 MGHRA, CDR2 YSYEKL. This CDR3 is 15 amino acids long. The CDR3 DNA is TGCGCCAGCAGCCAAGCAGGGGCTGGGGCCAACGTCCTGACTTTC. It codes for CASSQAGAGANVLTF.